This TCR beta chain came from a study of chemoradiotherapy in HPV16-positive cancers. Across the study: A couple of HPV16-positive patients' cells yielded candidate HPV-specific clones and common motifs. Regarding the study as a whole: Better recurrence-free survival went with HPV-responsive T-cell expansion in HPV16-positive patients. Functional assays defining HPV-specific T cells used only a couple of HPV16-positive patients. Candidate HPV-specific clones and E7-related TCR motifs grew in tumor during treatment.

A remark on this clone: Antigen unknown.

Here immunoSEQ multiplex PCR was the method, and the copy in TCRdb shows in-frame clones only, minus some. The repertoire includes several hundred clones, approximately 80% of them detected once, and over 13% sits in the top ten. J lost 2 bases, V lost 3 bases, and 2 bases had no gene match. The CDR3 runs to 14 residues. CDR1 is SGHKS, CDR2 YYEKEE, per germline (reference sequence). The chain uses TRBV5-5 and TRBJ2-4; 7 bases agree with TRBD1. The sequence came from a human donor with HPV-associated anogenital cancer. The sample in question was tumor tissue, obtained from a patient who underwent chemoradiotherapy. The CDR3 DNA is TGTGCCAGCAGCTCGACAGGGACCAAAAACATTCAGTACTTC. This encodes CASSSTGTKNIQYF.